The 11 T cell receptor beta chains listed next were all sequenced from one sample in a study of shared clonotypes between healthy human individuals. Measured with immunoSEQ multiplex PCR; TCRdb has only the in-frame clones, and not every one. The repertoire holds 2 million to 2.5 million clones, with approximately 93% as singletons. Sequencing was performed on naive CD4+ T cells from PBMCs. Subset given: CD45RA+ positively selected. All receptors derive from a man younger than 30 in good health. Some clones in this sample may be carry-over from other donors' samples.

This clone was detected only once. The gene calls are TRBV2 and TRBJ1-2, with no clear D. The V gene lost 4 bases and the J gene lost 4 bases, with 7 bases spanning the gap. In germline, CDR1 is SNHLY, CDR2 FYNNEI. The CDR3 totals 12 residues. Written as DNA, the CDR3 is TGTGCCAGCAGTGCCGAAGGCTATGGCTACACCTTC. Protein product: CASSAEGYGYTF.

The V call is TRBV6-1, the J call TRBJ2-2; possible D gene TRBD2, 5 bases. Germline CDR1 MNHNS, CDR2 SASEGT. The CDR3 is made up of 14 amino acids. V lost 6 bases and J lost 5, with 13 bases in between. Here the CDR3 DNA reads TGTGCCAGCAGGCGGGCCCACGGAACCGGGGAGCTGTTTTTT. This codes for CASRRAHGTGELFF.

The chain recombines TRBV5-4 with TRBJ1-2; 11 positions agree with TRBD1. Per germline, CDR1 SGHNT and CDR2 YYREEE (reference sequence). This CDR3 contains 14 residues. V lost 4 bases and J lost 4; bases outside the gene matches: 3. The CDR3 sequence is CASSPDRGPYGYTF. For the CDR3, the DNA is TGTGCCAGCAGCCCGGACAGGGGGCCCTATGGCTACACCTTC.

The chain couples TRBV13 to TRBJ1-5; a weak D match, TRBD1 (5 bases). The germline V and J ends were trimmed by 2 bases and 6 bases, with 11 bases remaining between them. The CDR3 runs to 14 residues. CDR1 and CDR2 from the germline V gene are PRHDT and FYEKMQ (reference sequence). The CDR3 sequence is CASSLRGSGQPQHF. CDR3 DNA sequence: TGTGCCAGCAGCTTAAGGGGTTCGGGTCAGCCCCAGCATTTT. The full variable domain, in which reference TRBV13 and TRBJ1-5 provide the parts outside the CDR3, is AAGVIQSPRHLIKEKRETATLKCYPIPRHDTVYWYQQGPGQDPQFLISFYEKMQSDKGSIPDRFSAQQFSDYHSELNMSSLELGDSALYFCASSLRGSGQPQHFGDGTRLSIL.

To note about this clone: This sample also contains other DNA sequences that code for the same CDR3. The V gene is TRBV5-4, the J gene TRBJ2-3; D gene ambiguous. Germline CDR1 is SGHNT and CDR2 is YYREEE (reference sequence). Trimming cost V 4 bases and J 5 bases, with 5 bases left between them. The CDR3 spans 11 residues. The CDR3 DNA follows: TGTGCCAGCAGCCGAGGAGATACGCAGTATTTT. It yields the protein CASSRGDTQYF.

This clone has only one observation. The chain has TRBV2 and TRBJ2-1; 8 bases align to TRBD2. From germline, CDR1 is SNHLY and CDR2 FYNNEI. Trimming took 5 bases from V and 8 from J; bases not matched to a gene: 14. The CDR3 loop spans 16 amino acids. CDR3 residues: CASSPPARGAWDEQFF. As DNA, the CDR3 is TGTGCCAGCAGTCCCCCGGCGCGGGGGGCCTGGGATGAGCAGTTCTTC.

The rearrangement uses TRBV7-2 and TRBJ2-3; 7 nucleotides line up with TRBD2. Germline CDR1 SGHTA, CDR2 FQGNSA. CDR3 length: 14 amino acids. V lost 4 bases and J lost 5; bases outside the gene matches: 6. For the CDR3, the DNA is TGTGCCAGCAGCTCCGGACTAGAATTAGATACGCAGTATTTT. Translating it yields CASSSGLELDTQYF.

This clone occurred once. DNA for the CDR3: TGTGCCAGCAGCTTATCAGGGGACACCGGGGAGCTGTTTTTT. It translates to CASSLSGDTGELFF. J is TRBJ2-2 and V is TRBV7-6, with D possibly matching TRBD1 (6 bases). Germline CDR1 reads SGHVS; CDR2 reads FNYEAQ. Trimming shortened V by 2 bases and J by 3 bases, and 7 bases separated the two germline ends. CDR3 length: 14 amino acids.

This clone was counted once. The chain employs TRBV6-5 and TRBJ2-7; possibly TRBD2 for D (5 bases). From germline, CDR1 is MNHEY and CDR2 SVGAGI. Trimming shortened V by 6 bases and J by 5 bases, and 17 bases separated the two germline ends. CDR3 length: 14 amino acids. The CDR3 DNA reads TGTGCCAGCAGCGGGATGCAATTCGCCGACGAGCAGTACTTC. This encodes CASSGMQFADEQYF.

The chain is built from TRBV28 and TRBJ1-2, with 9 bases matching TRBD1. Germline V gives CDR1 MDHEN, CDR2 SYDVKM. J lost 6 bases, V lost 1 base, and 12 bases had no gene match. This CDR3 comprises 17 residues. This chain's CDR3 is CASSLSGTGYLVNGYTF. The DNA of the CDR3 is TGTGCCAGCAGTTTATCCGGGACAGGGTATTTGGTAAATGGCTACACCTTC.

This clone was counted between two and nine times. The CDR3 reads CASSTTGGYTF. The CDR3 DNA is TGTGCCAGTAGTACGACAGGAGGCTACACCTTC. The rearrangement uses TRBV19 and TRBJ1-2; possible D gene TRBD1, 6 bases. Trimming left V 4 bases short and J 8 bases short, with 8 bases between. Looked up from germline, CDR1 is LNHDA and CDR2 is SQIVND (reference sequence). The length of the CDR3 is 11 residues.